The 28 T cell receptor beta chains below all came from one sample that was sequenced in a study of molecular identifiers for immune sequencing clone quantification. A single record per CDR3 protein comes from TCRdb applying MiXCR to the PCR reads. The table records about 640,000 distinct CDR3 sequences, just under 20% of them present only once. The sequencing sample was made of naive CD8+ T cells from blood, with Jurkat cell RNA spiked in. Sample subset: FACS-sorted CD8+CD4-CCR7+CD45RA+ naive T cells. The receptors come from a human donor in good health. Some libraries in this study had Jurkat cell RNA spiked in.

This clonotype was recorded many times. CDR3 residues: CASSHPGGHEQFF. The CDR3 DNA reads TGCGCCAGCAGCCACCCCGGGGGCCATGAGCAGTTCTTC. The rearrangement uses TRBV4-3 and TRBJ2-1; D possibly matches TRBD1 or TRBD2 (6 bases each). The V gene's germline CDR1 is LGHNA and CDR2 YSLEER. The CDR3 runs 13 residues. V lost 3 bases and J 8 bases, leaving 11 bases between the germline ends.

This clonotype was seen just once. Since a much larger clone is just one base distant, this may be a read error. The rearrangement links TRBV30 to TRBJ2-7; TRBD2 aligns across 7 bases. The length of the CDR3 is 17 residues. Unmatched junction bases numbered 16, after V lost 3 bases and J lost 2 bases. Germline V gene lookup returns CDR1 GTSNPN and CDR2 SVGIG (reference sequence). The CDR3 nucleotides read TGTGCCTGGAGGGAAACAAGCCCGCCCAGCGGGACCTACGAGCAGTACTTC. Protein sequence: CAWRETSPPSGTYEQYF.

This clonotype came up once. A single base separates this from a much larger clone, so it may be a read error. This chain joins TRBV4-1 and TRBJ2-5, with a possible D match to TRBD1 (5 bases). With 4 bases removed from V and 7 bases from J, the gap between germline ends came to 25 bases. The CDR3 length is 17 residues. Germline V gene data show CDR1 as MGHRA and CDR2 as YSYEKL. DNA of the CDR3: TGCGCCAGCAGCCGAGAGCCCAACGTTCAGGGTTATGGGACCCAGTACTTC. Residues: CASSREPNVQGYGTQYF.

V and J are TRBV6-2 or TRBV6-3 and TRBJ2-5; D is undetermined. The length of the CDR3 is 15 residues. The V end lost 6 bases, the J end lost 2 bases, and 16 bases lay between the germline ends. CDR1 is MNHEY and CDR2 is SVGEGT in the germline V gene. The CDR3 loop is CASRHGYAPQETQYF. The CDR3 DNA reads TGTGCCAGCAGACACGGGTACGCCCCGCAAGAGACCCAGTACTTC.

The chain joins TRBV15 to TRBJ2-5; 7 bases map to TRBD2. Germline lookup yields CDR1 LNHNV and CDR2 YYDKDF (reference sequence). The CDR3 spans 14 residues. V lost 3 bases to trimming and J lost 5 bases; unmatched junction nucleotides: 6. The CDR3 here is CATSSAGVDETQYF. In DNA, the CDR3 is TGTGCCACCAGCAGTGCGGGGGTAGATGAGACCCAGTACTTC.

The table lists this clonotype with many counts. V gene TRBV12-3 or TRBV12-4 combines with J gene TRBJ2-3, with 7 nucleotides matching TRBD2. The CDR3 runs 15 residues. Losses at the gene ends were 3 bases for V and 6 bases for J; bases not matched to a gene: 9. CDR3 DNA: TGTGCCAGCAGTTTCGTGGTGGGAGGGGCCGATACGCAGTATTTT. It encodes CASSFVVGGADTQYF.

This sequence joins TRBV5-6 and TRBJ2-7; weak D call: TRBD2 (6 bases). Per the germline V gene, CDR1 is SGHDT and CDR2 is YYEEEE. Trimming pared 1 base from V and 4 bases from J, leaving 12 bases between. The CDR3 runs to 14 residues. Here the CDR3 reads CASSLQLASYEQYF. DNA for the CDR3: TGTGCCAGCAGCTTGCAGCTAGCGTCATACGAGCAGTACTTC.

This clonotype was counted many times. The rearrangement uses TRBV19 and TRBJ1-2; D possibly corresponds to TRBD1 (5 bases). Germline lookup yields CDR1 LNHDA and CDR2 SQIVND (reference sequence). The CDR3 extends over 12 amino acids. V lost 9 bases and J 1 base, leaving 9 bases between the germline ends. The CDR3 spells CASQRGNYGYTF. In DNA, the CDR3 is TGTGCCAGCCAGAGGGGTAACTATGGCTACACCTTC. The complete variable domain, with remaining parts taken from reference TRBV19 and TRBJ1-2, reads DGGITQSPKYLFRKEGQNVTLSCEQNLNHDAMYWYRQDPGQGLRLIYYSQIVNDFQKGDIAEGYSVSREKKESFPLTVTSAQKNPTAFYLCASQRGNYGYTFGSGTRLTVV.

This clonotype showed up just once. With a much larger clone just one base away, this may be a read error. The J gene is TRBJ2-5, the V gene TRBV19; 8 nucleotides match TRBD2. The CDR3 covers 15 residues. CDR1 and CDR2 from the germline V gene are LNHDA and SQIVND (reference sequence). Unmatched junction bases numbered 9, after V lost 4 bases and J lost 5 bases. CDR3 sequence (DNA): TGTGCCAGTAGTACTGGGAGCGGGAGTCTTGAGACCCAGTACTTC. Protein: CASSTGSGSLETQYF.

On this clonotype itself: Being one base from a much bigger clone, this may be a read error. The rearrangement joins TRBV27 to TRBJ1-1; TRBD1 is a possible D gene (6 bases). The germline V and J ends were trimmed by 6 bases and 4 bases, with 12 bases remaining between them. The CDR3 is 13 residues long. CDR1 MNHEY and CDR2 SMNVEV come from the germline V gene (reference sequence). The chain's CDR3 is CASRPTGPTEAFF. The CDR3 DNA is TGTGCCAGCAGACCGACAGGCCCCACTGAAGCTTTCTTT.

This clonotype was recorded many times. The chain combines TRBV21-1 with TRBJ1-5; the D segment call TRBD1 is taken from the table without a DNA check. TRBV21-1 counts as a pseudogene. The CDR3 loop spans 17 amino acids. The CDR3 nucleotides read TGTGCCAGCAGCAATAAACAGGGGGTCGTAAGCAATCAGCCCCAGCATTTT. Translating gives CASSNKQGVVSNQPQHF.

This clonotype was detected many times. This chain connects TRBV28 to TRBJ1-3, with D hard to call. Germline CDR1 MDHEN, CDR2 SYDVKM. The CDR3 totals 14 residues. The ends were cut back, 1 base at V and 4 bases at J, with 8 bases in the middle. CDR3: CASSLLGGGNTIYF. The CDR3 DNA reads TGTGCCAGCAGTTTATTAGGTGGGGGAAACACCATATATTTT.

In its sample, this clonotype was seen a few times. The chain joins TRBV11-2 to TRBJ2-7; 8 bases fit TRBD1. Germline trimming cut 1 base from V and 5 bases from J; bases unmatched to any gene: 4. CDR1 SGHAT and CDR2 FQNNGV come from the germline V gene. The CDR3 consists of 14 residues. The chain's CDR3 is CASSLAGGGDEQYF. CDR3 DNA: TGTGCCAGCAGCTTAGCAGGGGGCGGCGACGAGCAGTACTTC.

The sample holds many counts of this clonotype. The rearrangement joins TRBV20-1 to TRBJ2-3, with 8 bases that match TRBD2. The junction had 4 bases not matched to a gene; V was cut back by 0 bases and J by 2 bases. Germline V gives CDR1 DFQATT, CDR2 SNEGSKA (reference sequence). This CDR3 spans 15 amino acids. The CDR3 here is CSARDLAGHTDTQYF. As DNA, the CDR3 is TGCAGTGCTAGAGATCTAGCGGGTCACACAGATACGCAGTATTTT.

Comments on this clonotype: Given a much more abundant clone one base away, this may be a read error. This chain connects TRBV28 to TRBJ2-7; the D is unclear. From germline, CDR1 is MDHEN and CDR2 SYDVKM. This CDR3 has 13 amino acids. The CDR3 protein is CASSLYKIYGQYF. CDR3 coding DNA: TGTGCCAGCAGTTTATACAAAATCTACGGGCAGTACTTC.

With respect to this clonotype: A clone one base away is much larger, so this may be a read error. DNA for the CDR3: TGTGCCAGCAGTTATCCAGGCAGGGGCGGCAATCAGCCCCAGCATTTT. Protein sequence: CASSYPGRGGNQPQHF. This chain connects TRBV6-6 to TRBJ1-5; tentative D call: TRBD1 (6 bases). The CDR3 has 16 residues. V was clipped by 3 bases and J by 2 bases, with 14 bases between them. The germline CDR1 and CDR2 sequences are MNHNY and SVGAGI (reference sequence).

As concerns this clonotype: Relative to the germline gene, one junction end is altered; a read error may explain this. The CDR3 DNA sequence: TGTGCCAGCAGGAGGCCGCCGGTAAATGAGCGGTTCTTC. Protein sequence: CASRRPPVNERFF. The chain carries TRBV7-9 and TRBJ2-1; unclear D gene. Germline V gene data show CDR1 as SEHNR and CDR2 as FQNEAQ (reference sequence). The CDR3 loop spans 13 amino acids.

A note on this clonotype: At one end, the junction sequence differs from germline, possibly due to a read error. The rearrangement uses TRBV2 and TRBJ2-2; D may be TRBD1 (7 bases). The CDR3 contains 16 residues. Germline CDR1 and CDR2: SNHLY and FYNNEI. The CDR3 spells CARSEGGTAHTGELFF. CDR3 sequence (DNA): TGTGCCAGGAGTGAAGGGGGGACAGCTCACACCGGGGAGCTGTTTTTT.

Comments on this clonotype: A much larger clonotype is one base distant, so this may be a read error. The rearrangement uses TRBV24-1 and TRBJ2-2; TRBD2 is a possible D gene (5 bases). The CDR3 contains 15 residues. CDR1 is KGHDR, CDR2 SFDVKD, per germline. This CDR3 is CATSEPIDNTGEPFF. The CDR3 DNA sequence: TGTGCCACCAGTGAACCTATAGATAACACCGGGGAGCCGTTTTTT.

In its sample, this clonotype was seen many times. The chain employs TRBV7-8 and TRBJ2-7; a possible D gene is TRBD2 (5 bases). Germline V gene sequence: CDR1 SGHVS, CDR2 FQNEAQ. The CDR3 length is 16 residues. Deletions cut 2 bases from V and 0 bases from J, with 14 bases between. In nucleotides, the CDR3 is TGTGCCAGCAGCTTAACCAACCGGGGTAGCTCCTACGAGCAGTACTTC. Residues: CASSLTNRGSSYEQYF. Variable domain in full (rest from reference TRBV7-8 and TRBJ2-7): GAGVSQSPRYKVAKRGQDVALRCDPISGHVSLFWYQQALGQGPEFLTYFQNEAQLDKSGLPSDRFFAERPEGSVSTLKIQRTQQEDSAVYLCASSLTNRGSSYEQYFGPGTRLTVT.

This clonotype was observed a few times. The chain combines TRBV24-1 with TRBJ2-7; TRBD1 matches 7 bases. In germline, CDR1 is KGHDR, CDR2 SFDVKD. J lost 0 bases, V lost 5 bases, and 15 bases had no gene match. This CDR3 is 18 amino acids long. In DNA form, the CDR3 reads TGTGCCACCAGTGTCCTCACGCCCGGGACAGAGGACTCCTACGAGCAGTACTTC. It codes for CATSVLTPGTEDSYEQYF.

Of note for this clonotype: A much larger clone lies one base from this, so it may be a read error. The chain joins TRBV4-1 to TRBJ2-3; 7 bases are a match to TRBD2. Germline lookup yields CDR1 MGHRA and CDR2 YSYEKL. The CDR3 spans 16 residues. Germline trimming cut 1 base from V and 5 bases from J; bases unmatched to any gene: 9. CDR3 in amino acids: CASSQVPSGVLDTQYF. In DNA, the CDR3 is TGCGCCAGCAGCCAAGTTCCAAGCGGGGTTTTAGATACGCAGTATTTT.

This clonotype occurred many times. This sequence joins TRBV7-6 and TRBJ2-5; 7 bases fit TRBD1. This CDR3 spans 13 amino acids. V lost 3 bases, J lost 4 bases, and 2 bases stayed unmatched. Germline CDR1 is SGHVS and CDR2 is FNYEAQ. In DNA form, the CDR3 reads TGTGCCAGCAGCTTCCGACAGGGAGAGACCCAGTACTTC. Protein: CASSFRQGETQYF.

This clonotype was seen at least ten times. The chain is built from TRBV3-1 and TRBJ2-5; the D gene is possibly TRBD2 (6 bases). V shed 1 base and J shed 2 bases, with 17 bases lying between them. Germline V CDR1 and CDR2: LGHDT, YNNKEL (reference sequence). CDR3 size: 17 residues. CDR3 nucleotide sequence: TGTGCCAGCAGCCAAGTTGCGGGGATGGGAGGTCAAGAGACCCAGTACTTC. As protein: CASSQVAGMGGQETQYF.

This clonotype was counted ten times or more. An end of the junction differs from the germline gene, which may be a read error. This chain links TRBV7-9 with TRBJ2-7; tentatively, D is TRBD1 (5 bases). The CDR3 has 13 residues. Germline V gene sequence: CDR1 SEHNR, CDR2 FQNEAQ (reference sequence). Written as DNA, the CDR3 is TGCGCCAGCAGCTCTAGACAGAGCTACGAGCAGTACTTC. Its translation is CASSSRQSYEQYF.

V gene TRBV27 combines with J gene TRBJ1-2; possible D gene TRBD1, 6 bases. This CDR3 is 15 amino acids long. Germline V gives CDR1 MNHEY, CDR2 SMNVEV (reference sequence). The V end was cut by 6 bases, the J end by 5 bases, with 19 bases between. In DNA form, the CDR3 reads TGTGCCAGCAGGGGGGCCGACAGGCTTAAATATGGCTACACCTTC. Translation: CASRGADRLKYGYTF.

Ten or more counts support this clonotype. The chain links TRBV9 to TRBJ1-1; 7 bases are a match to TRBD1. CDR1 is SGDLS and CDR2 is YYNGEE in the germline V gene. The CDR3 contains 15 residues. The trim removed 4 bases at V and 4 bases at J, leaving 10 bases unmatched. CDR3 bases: TGTGCCAGCAGCTCAGACAGGGTGGTCGGCACTGAAGCTTTCTTT. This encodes CASSSDRVVGTEAFF.

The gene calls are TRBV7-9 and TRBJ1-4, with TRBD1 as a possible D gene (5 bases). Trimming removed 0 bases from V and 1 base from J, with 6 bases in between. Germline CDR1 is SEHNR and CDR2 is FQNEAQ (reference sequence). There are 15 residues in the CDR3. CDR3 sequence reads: CASSLAGGTNEKLFF. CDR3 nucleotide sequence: TGTGCCAGCAGCTTAGCGGGGGGAACTAATGAAAAACTGTTTTTT.